This passage covers 3 T cell receptor beta chains from one sample sequenced in a study of blood T cell repertoires in COVID-19. Clones were read by immunoSEQ multiplex PCR, and TCRdb kept only the in-frame ones, dropping some. The sample consists of over 100,000 clones, about 87% of them appearing once. Sequenced: peripheral blood. The receptors shown here come from a woman aged 45-59 years with acute or convalescent COVID-19.

This chain links TRBV7-3 with TRBJ2-1; 10 nucleotides match TRBD2. The V gene's germline CDR1 is SGHTA and CDR2 FQGTGA. J lost 7 bases, V lost 5 bases, and 8 bases had no gene match. This CDR3 region has 15 residues. CDR3 bases: TGTGCCAGCAGCCTCGAGCGGGGGGGCAATAATGAGCAGTTCTTC. It yields the protein CASSLERGGNNEQFF.

The J gene is TRBJ1-4, the V gene TRBV29-1; D gene unclear. CDR1 is SQVTM, CDR2 ANQGSEA, per germline. The CDR3 is made up of 12 amino acids. The V end lost 2 bases, the J end lost 4 bases, and 5 bases lay between the germline ends. CDR3 sequence (DNA): TGCAGCGTTGAACAGGTTAATGAAAAACTGTTTTTT. Protein sequence: CSVEQVNEKLFF. Variable domain in full (rest from reference TRBV29-1 and TRBJ1-4): SAVISQKPSRDICQRGTSLTIQCQVDSQVTMMFWYRQQPGQSLTLIATANQGSEATYESGFVIDKFPISRPNLTFSTLTVSNMSPEDSSIYLCSVEQVNEKLFFGSGTQLSVL.

The rearrangement links TRBV5-1 to TRBJ2-2; D not certain. Germline-derived CDR1 and CDR2 are SGHRS and YFSETQ. V gave up 4 bases and J gave up 4 bases, with 20 bases separating them. There are 17 residues in the CDR3. CDR3 amino acids: CASSQRDGTSLTGELFF. CDR3 nucleotides: TGCGCCAGCAGCCAGCGAGATGGAACTTCCCTCACCGGGGAGCTGTTTTTT. The whole variable domain, remainder taken from reference TRBV5-1 and TRBJ2-2, is KAGVTQTPRYLIKTRGQQVTLSCSPISGHRSVSWYQQTPGQGLQFLFEYFSETQRNKGNFPGRFSGRQFSNSRSEMNVSTLELGDSALYLCASSQRDGTSLTGELFFGEGSRLTVL.